Following are 2 T cell receptor beta chains from one sample sequenced in a study of cytomegalovirus exposure and HLA in healthy donors (dated by TCRdb to about 2017). The library was produced with the immunoSEQ multiplex PCR assay. The multiplex PCR relied on a mix of 60 forward primers for TCR Vbeta segments and 13 reverse primers for TCR Jbeta segments. The table comes from immuneACCESS by way of TCRdb, which keeps in-frame sequences with V and J called. Part of the clones is missing from these tables; in studies checked, under half for an unresolved V gene and the rest for unknown reasons. Here the sample has roughly 73,000 clones; roughly 83% occur a single time. Roughly 2.4% of the sample is taken by the ten largest. Sequenced: PBMCs. These receptors all come from a woman aged 50 to 60 in good health and CMV-seronegative.

This clone was seen a few times. The genes are TRBV19 and TRBJ1-1; no reliable D call. This CDR3 region has 13 residues. The germline CDR1 and CDR2 sequences are LNHDA and SQIVND (reference sequence). Trimming removed 3 bases from V and 6 bases from J, with 11 bases in between. The CDR3 sequence is CASSIPLGAEAFF. CDR3 nucleotides: TGTGCCAGTAGTATCCCACTGGGCGCTGAAGCTTTCTTT.

The chain joins TRBV7-3 to TRBJ2-1, with D unresolved. Trimming removed 5 bases at V and 7 bases at J, with 12 bases between. Germline CDR1 reads SGHTA; CDR2 reads FQGTGA. This CDR3 is 13 amino acids long. Written as DNA, the CDR3 is TGTGCCAGCAGCCCGTCAACCGGGAATGAGCAGTTCTTC. Protein sequence: CASSPSTGNEQFF. The whole variable domain, filled in from reference TRBV7-3 and TRBJ2-1, reads GAGVSQTPSNKVTEKGKYVELRCDPISGHTALYWYRQSLGQGPEFLIYFQGTGAADDSGLPNDRFFAVRPEGSVSTLKIQRTERGDSAVYLCASSPSTGNEQFFGPGTRLTVL.